This TCR beta chain was identified in a study of T-cell reconstitution after alpha-beta-depleted transplantation in children. Unique molecular identifiers were incorporated during preparation of the TCRbeta library. One entry per CDR3 protein results from TCRdb running MiXCR on the PCR reads. The repertoire has about 980,000 distinct CDR3 sequences, about 29% of them found once; the top ten carry 28%. Regarding the study as a whole: When one year had passed after transplant, most T-cell counts and diversity came from newly produced T cells. Approximately two months post-transplant, alpha-beta T cells reportedly originated from several hundred expanded graft clones. Recipient T cells and thymic progenitors that survived were the source of the high TCRbeta diversity seen at day 60 in some patients.

CDR3 length equals 15 residues. The V and J ends lost 3 bases and 12 bases, in that order; junction bases with no gene match: 9. This clonotype appeared a few times. Its antigen remains unidentified. This rearrangement joins TRBV12-3 or TRBV12-4 to TRBJ2-1; the match to TRBD2 covers 12 bases. The sequencing here drew on PBMCs, mostly from graft donor cells, taken 360 days after TCRalphabeta/CD19-depleted stem cell transplant. The source is a boy in the first two years of life who had a stem cell transplant for SCID, so the T cells may come from the graft donor. The CDR3 sequence: CASSLALAGGKGQFF. The CDR3 DNA reads TGTGCCAGCAGTTTGGCACTAGCGGGGGGTAAGGGGCAGTTCTTC.